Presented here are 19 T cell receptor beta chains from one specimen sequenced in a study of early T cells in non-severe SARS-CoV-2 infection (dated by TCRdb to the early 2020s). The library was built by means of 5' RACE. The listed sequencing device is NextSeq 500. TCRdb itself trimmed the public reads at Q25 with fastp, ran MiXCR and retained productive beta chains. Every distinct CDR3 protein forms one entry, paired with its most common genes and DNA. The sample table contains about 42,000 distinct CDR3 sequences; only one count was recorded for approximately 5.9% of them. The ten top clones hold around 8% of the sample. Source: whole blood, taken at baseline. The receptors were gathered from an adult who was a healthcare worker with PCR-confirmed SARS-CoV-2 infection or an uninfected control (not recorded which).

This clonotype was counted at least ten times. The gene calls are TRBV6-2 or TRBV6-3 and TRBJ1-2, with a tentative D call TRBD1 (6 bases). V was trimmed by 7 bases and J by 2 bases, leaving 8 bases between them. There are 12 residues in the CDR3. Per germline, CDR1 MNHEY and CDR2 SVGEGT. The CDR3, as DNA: TGTGCCAGCAAAACAGGGAACTATGGCTACACCTTC. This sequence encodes CASKTGNYGYTF.

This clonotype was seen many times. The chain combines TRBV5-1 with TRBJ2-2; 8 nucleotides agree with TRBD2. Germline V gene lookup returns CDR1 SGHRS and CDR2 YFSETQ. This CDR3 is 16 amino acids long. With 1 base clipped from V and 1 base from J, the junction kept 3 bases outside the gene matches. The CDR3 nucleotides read TGCGCCAGCAGCTTGAGGCTAGCGGGGAACACCGGGGAGCTGTTTTTT. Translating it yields CASSLRLAGNTGELFF.

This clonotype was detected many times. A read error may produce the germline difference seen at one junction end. The CDR3 DNA reads as TGTGCCAACAGCCCTCATTACGAGCAGTACTTC. As protein: CANSPHYEQYF. The chain recombines TRBV7-2 with TRBJ2-7; D gene ambiguous. CDR3 length: 11 residues. The germline gives CDR1 SGHTA, CDR2 FQGNSA.

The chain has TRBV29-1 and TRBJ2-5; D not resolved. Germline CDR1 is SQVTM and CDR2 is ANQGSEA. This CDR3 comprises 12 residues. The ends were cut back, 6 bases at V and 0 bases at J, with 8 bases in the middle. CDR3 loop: CSVPDHQETQYF. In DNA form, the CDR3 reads TGCAGCGTCCCGGACCACCAAGAGACCCAGTACTTC.

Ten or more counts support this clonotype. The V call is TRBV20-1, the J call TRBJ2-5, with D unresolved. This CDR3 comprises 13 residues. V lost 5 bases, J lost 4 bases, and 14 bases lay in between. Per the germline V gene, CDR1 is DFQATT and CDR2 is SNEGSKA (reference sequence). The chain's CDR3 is CSALRTVRETQYF. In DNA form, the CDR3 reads TGCAGTGCTCTAAGGACGGTCCGAGAGACCCAGTACTTC.

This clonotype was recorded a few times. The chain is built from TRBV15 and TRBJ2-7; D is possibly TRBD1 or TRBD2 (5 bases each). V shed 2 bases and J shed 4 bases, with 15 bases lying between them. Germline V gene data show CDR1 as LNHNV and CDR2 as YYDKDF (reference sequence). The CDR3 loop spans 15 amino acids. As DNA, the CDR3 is TGTGCCACCAGCAGAAACGCTGGGGGAGTATACGAGCAGTACTTC. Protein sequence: CATSRNAGGVYEQYF.

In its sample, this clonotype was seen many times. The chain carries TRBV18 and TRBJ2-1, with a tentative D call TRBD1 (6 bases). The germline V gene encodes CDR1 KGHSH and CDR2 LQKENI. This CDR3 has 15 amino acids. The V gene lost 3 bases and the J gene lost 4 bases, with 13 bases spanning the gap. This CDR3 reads CASSPSRDTYNEQFF. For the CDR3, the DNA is TGTGCCAGCTCACCGTCCCGGGACACTTACAATGAGCAGTTCTTC.

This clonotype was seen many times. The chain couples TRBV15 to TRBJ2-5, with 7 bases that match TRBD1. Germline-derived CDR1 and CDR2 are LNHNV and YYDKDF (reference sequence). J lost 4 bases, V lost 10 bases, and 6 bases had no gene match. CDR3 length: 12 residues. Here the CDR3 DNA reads TGTGCCATCGACAGGGCGGGAGAGACCCAGTACTTC. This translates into CAIDRAGETQYF.

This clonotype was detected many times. The chain's CDR3 is CASSARLRETNEKLFF. The CDR3 nucleotides read TGTGCCAGCAGTGCGAGACTCAGGGAGACTAATGAAAAACTGTTTTTT. The chain joins TRBV12-3 or TRBV12-4 to TRBJ1-4; weak D call: TRBD1 (5 bases). V lost 5 bases and J lost 2, with 15 bases in between. There are 16 residues in the CDR3.

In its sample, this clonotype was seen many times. In DNA form, the CDR3 reads TGTGCCAGCAGCCGGGGACTAGTAGAGACCCAGTACTTC. Encoded protein: CASSRGLVETQYF. The genes are TRBV7-2 and TRBJ2-5; 8 bases agree with TRBD2. Germline CDR1 reads SGHTA; CDR2 reads FQGNSA. This CDR3 spans 13 amino acids. J was trimmed by 4 bases and V by 5 bases; bases with no gene match: 3.

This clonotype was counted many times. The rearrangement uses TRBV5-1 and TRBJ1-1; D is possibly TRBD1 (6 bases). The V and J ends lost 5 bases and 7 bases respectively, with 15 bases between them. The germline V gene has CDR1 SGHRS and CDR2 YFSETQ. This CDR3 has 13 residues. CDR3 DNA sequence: TGCGCCAGCAGAACCCAGGGGATGAGTGAAGCTTTCTTT. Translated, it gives CASRTQGMSEAFF.

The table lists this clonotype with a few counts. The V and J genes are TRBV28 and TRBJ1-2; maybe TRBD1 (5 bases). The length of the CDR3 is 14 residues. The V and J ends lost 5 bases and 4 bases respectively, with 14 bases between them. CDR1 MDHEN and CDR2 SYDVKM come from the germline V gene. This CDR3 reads CASSVPGDLYGYTF. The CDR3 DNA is TGTGCCAGCAGTGTTCCGGGGGATCTCTATGGCTACACCTTC.

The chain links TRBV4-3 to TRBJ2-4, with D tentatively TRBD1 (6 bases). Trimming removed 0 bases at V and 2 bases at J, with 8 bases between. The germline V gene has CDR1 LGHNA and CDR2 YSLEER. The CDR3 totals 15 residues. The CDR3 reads CASSQDQGTKNIQYF. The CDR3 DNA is TGCGCCAGCAGCCAAGATCAGGGGACCAAAAACATTCAGTACTTC.

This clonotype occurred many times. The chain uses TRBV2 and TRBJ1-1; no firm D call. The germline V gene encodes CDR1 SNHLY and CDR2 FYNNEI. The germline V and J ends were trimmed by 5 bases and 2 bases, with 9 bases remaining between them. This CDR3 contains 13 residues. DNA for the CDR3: TGTGCCAGCAGTCGAGCCCCAAACACTGAAGCTTTCTTT. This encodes CASSRAPNTEAFF.

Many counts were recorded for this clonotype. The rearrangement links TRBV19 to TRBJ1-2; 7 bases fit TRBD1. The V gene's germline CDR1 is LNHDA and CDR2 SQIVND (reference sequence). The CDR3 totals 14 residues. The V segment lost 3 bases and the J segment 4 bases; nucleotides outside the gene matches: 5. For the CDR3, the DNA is TGTGCCAGTAGTATGGGACAGTCTGTCTATGGCTACACCTTC. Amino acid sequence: CASSMGQSVYGYTF.

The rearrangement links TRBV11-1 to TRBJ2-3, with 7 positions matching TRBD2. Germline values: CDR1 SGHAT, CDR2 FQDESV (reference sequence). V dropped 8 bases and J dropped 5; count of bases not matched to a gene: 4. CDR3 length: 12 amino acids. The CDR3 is CASLSGGDTQYF. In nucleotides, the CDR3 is TGTGCCAGCCTTTCGGGAGGAGATACGCAGTATTTT.

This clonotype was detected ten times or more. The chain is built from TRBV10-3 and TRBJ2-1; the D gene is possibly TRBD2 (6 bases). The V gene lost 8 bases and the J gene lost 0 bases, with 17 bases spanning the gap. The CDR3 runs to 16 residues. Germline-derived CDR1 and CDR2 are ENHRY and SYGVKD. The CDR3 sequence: CAIASRSGSSYNEQFF. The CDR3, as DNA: TGTGCCATCGCCTCGCGTAGCGGCAGCTCCTACAATGAGCAGTTCTTC.

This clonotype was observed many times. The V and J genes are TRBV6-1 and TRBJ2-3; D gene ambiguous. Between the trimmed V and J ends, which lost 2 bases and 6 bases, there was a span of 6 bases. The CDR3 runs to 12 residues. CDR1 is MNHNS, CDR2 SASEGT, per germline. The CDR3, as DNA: TGTGCCAGCAGTGAATCGGTGGATACGCAGTATTTT. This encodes CASSESVDTQYF.

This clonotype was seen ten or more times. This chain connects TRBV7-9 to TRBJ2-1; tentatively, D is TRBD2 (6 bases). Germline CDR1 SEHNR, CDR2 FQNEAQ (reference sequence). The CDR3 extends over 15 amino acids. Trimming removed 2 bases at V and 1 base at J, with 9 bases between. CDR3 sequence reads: CASSLRGKSYNEQFF. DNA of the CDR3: TGTGCCAGCAGCTTACGGGGGAAGTCCTACAATGAGCAGTTCTTC.